This TCR beta chain derives from a study of shared clonotypes between healthy human individuals. Every donor was a Caucasian adult from Nashville, Tennessee. The table came from immunoSEQ multiplex PCR; TCRdb's copy has only in-frame clones and leaves some out. The repertoire holds 2 million to 2.5 million clones, with about 92% as singletons. Looked up from germline, CDR1 is SGHRS and CDR2 is YFSETQ. The CDR3 covers 12 residues. Trimming shortened V by 7 bases and J by 4 bases, and 11 bases separated the two germline ends. This chain connects TRBV5-1 to TRBJ1-2; D is possibly TRBD1 (6 bases). The specimen was naive CD4+ T cells from PBMCs. Sample subset: CD45RA+ positively selected. This clonotype was sampled from a man aged 18 to 30 in good health. Some clones in this sample may be carry-over from other donors' samples. The CDR3 loop reads CASGGSSYGYTF. The CDR3 coding sequence is TGCGCCAGCGGGGGCAGCAGCTATGGCTACACCTTC. The full variable domain, its missing parts supplied by reference TRBV5-1 and TRBJ1-2, is KAGVTQTPRYLIKTRGQQVTLSCSPISGHRSVSWYQQTPGQGLQFLFEYFSETQRNKGNFPGRFSGRQFSNSRSEMNVSTLELGDSALYLCASGGSSYGYTFGSGTRLTVV.